This is a list of T cell receptor beta chains from one sample in a study of shared clonotypes between healthy human individuals. Libraries were prepared by immunoSEQ multiplex PCR; TCRdb keeps only in-frame clonotypes and omits some of them. Found here are about 2 million clones, 85% to 95% of them singletons; the top ten hold more than 0.1%. The sequenced sample was naive CD4+ T cells sorted from blood. The receptors were gathered from a man between 18 and 29 years old in good health. CDR3s include the opening cysteine and the closing phenylalanine or tryptophan. The D gene is left open where the match is weak. Clone size is not always given. Where it is, it says once, few, many or a class for expanded clones.

D	V	J	size	DNA	CDR3
TRBD2	TRBV5-1	TRBJ2-7	.	TGCGCCAGCAGCTTGGTGCTAAGCGGGAGTGTGGACGAGCAGTACTTC	CASSLVLSGSVDEQYF
TRBD1	TRBV5-4	TRBJ2-1	.	TGTGCCAGCAGCTTGACAGGGGGTACCCCTAGAGGTGTGTACAATGAGCAGTTCTTC	CASSLTGGTPRGVYNEQFF
.	TRBV10-1	TRBJ2-3	.	TGCGCCAGCGGTACAGGGATCACAGATACGCAGTATTTT	CASGTGITDTQYF
TRBD2	TRBV6-5	TRBJ2-7	few	TGTGCCAGCAGGCAACGGGGGGGCGAGCAGTACTTC	CASRQRGGEQYF
TRBD2	TRBV27	TRBJ2-7	.	TGTGCCAGCAGCACCCAGGGACTAGCGGGACCTTACGAGCAGTACTTC	CASSTQGLAGPYEQYF
.	TRBV30	TRBJ2-7	.	TGTGCCTGGGGGTCATCAGGGAAGGGCCTCTCCTACGAGCAGTACTTC	CAWGSSGKGLSYEQYF
.	TRBV4-3	TRBJ1-5	once	TGCGCCAGCAGCCAAGAGAGGGGAAGCCATCAGCCCCAGCATTTT	CASSQERGSHQPQHF
TRBD1	TRBV18	TRBJ1-1	.	TGTGCCAGCTCCGAGGCCCACAGGGGGTGGGGGAACACTGAAGCTTTCTTT	CASSEAHRGWGNTEAFF
.	TRBV10-3	TRBJ1-1	.	TGTGCCATCAGTGCTGCGACAGTGTCAGGCACTGAAGCTTTCTTT	CAISAATVSGTEAFF
TRBD1	TRBV28	TRBJ1-6	.	TGTGCCAGCAGTTCTCCGGGACAGGGGGTTTTACCCCTCCACTTT	CASSSPGQGVLPLHF
.	TRBV5-4	TRBJ2-1	once	TGTGCCAGCACCCGGACGGCCGCTCCCTCTTACAATGAGCAGTTCTTC	CASTRTAAPSYNEQFF
.	TRBV5-1	TRBJ2-2	.	TGCGCCAGCAGCTTGGGGGGCTCAGATACCGGGGAGCTGTTTTTT	CASSLGGSDTGELFF
TRBD1	TRBV7-2	TRBJ1-5	once	TGTGCCAGCAGCCGATCCCAGAGACTGACAGGGGAGCCCCAGCATTTT	CASSRSQRLTGEPQHF
.	TRBV19	TRBJ1-1	.	TGTGCCAGTACCGGCAGGGCGAACACTGAAGCTTTCTTT	CASTGRANTEAFF
.	TRBV6-5	TRBJ2-7	once	TGTGCCAGCAGCCTCCCGGGACTTTTCTCCTACGAGCAGTACTTC	CASSLPGLFSYEQYF
.	TRBV4-1	TRBJ2-3	.	TGCGCCAGCAGCCAAGGACAGTTAGGGGCAAATACGCAGTATTTT	CASSQGQLGANTQYF
.	TRBV5-1	TRBJ2-7	.	TGCGCCAGCAGCGGGCAGGGTCCCCTCGAGCAGTACTTC	CASSGQGPLEQYF
.	TRBV7-6	TRBJ1-6	once	TGTGCCAGCAGCTTAGGGGGTAACGATAATTCACCCCTCCACTTT	CASSLGGNDNSPLHF
.	TRBV7-2	TRBJ2-4	.	TGTGCCAGCAGCGCGGTAGGCGAGGGGCGCATTCAGTACTTC	CASSAVGEGRIQYF
TRBD1	TRBV10-3	TRBJ2-7	.	TGTGCCATCAGTGAGTCCACAGGGGGTAGCAACGAGCAGTACTTC	CAISESTGGSNEQYF
.	TRBV29-1	TRBJ1-3	once	TGCAGCGTTGCTATGGGAGGTTCTGGAAACACCATATATTTT	CSVAMGGSGNTIYF
.	TRBV7-9	TRBJ2-1	.	TGTGCCAGCAGCTTAGACGCTTGGGGTACCTACAATGAGCAGTTCTTC	CASSLDAWGTYNEQFF
TRBD1	TRBV5-1	TRBJ1-2	.	TGCGCCAGCAGCTTGGCCGGGACAGGGTATGAAAGACATGGCTACACCTTC	CASSLAGTGYERHGYTF
.	TRBV29-1	TRBJ1-2	.	TGCAGCGCCGTGCTGGGTTCAGACTATGGCTACACCTTC	CSAVLGSDYGYTF
.	TRBV6-1	TRBJ1-6	.	TGTGCCAGCAGGGACAGTTCTAATTCACCCCTCCACTTT	CASRDSSNSPLHF
.	TRBV10-3	TRBJ1-2	.	TGTGCCATCAGTGATTTTTCCTATGGCTACACCTTC	CAISDFSYGYTF
.	TRBV21-1	TRBJ1-1	.	TGTGCCAGCAGCAAACCCCCAAGGCCGAACACTGAAGCTTTCTTT	CASSKPPRPNTEAFF
.	TRBV30	TRBJ2-7	.	TGTGCCTGGAGTGTATCGGGGTTAGGGGAGCAGTACTTC	CAWSVSGLGEQYF
.	TRBV10-3	TRBJ2-3	once	TGTGCCATCAGTGACCGCCTTCGGGAGAGCACAGATACGCAGTATTTT	CAISDRLRESTDTQYF
.	TRBV27	TRBJ2-3	.	TGTGCCAGCAGGCGCGAGGGAACAGATACGCAGTATTTT	CASRREGTDTQYF
.	TRBV7-9	TRBJ1-3	.	TGTGCCACTTTCACAGGGTCCGGAAACACCATATATTTT	CATFTGSGNTIYF
.	TRBV20-1	TRBJ1-5	.	TGCAGTGCGAGCAGCAATCAGCCCCAGCATTTT	CSASSNQPQHF